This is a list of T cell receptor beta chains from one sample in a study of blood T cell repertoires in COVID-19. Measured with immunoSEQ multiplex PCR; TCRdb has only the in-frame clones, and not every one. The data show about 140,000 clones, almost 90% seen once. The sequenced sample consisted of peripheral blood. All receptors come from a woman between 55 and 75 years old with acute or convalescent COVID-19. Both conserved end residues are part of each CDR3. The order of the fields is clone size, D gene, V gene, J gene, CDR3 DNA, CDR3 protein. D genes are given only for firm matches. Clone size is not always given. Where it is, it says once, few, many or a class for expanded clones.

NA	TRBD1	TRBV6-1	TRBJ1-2	TGTGCCAGCAGTGCCAGGCGAGCGGGACAGGTCCGATATGGCTACACCTTC	CASSARRAGQVRYGYTF
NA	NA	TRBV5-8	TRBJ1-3	TGTGCCAGCAGCCAAGGGGTGAGAGGAAACACCATATATTTT	CASSQGVRGNTIYF
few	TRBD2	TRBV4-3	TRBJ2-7	TGCGCCAGCAGCCAGGGTAGCGGGGTCGTCTCCTACGAGCAGTACTTC	CASSQGSGVVSYEQYF
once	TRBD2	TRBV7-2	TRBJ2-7	TGTGCCAGCAGCTTAGGCGGGGGTCCCTCCGAGCAGTACTTC	CASSLGGGPSEQYF
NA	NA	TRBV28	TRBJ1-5	TGTGCCAGCAGTCTCAGGGTCAGCAATCAGCCCCAGCATTTT	CASSLRVSNQPQHF
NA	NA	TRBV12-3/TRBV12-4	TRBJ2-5	TGTGCCAGCAGCCCCACCCCAGGGACCCAGTACTTC	CASSPTPGTQYF
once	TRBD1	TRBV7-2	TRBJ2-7	TGTGCCAGCAGCTTTAATACAGGGGGCGGCGAGCAGTACTTC	CASSFNTGGGEQYF
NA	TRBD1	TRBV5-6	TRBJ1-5	TGTGCCAGCAGCTGGGGGACAGGGGGTAGCAATCAGCCCCAGCATTTT	CASSWGTGGSNQPQHF
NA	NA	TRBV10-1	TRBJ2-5	TGCGCCAGCAGTGAGTCTCAGGTTAGGGAGACCCAGTACTTC	CASSESQVRETQYF
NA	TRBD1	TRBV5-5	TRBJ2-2	TGTGCCAGCAGCCCGAGGGACAGGCACACCGGGGAGCTGTTTTTT	CASSPRDRHTGELFF
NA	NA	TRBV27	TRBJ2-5	TGTGCCAGCAGGTTTTCGGGAAACCAAGAGACCCAGTACTTC	CASRFSGNQETQYF
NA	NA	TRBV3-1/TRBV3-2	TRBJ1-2	TGTGCCAGCAGCCAAGAGGGCTACTCAGGACTTGGCTACACCTTC	CASSQEGYSGLGYTF
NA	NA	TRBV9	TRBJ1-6	TGTGCCAGCAGCGCACAGGGCGGGTACTCACCCCTCCACTTT	CASSAQGGYSPLHF
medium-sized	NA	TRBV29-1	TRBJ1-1	TGCAGCGTTGGACCGGGCACTGAAGCTTTCTTT	CSVGPGTEAFF
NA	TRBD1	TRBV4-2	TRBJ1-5	TGTGCCAGCAGCCAAGGACCCGGGACAGGGGATAGCAATCAGCCCCAGCATTTT	CASSQGPGTGDSNQPQHF
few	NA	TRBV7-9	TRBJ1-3	TGTGCCAGCAGCTTTGAGGGACTGTATGGAAACACCATATATTTT	CASSFEGLYGNTIYF
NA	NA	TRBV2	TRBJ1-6	TGTGCCAGCAGTCCCAGCTCCTATAATTCACCCCTCCACTTT	CASSPSSYNSPLHF
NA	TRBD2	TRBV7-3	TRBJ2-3	TGTGCCAGCAGCTTGTGGACTAGCGGGACAGATACGCAGTATTTT	CASSLWTSGTDTQYF
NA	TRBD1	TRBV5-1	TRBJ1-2	TGCGCCAGCAGCTTGGACGGACAGGGGGCTTACGGCACCTTC	CASSLDGQGAYGTF
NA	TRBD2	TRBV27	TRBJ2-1	TGTGCCAGCAGTTTATCCGCGGGGGAGTATTTGTACAATGAGCAGTTCTTC	CASSLSAGEYLYNEQFF
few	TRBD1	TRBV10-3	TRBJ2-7	TGTGCCATCGGGGGGGGACAGGGAGTTACCTACGAGCAGTACTTC	CAIGGGQGVTYEQYF
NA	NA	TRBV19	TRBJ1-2	TGTGCCAGTAGCCTACAGTGGTATGGCTACACCTTC	CASSLQWYGYTF
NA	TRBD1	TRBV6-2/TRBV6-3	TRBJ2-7	TGTGCCAGCAGTTACTCGAAGCCCCGGGACAGGGGGCGACTATTCCACGAGCAGTACTTC	CASSYSKPRDRGRLFHEQYF
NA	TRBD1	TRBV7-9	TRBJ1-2	TGTGCCAGCAGCCGGGGACAGGACGAGGCTGGCTACACCTTC	CASSRGQDEAGYTF
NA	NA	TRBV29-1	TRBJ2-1	TGCAGCGCGCAGGGGCCCCTGAGTGGTGAGCAGTTCTTC	CSAQGPLSGEQFF
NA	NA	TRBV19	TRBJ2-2	NA	CASTSGVLGREGDTGELFF
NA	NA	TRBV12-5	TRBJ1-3	TGTGCTAGTGGGGGAGATGGAAACACCATATATTTT	CASGGDGNTIYF
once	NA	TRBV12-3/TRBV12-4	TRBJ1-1	TGTGCCAGCAGTTTAGAAGTGGCCACTGAAGCTTTCTTT	CASSLEVATEAFF
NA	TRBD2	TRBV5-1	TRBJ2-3	TGCGCCAGCAGCTTACTAGCGGGGGAAGGCACAGATACGCAGTATTTT	CASSLLAGEGTDTQYF
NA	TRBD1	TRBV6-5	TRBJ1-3	TGTGCCAGCGCGGGACAGATCTCTGGAAACACCATATATTTT	CASAGQISGNTIYF
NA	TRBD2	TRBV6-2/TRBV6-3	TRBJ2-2	TGTGCCAGCAGCCAGGGACTAGCGGGGCCGGGGGAGCTGTTTTTT	CASSQGLAGPGELFF
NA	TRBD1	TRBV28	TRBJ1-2	TGTGCCAGCAGTTTAGCAGGGGGCGAGGTCTTGAGGGGCTACACCTTC	CASSLAGGEVLRGYTF
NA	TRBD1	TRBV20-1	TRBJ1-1	TGCAGTGCTAGTCGACTGTTGGGGGCGACGCAGGGGTCGACCGCGAGGGGGCCGAACACTGAAGCTTTCTTT	CSASRLLGATQGSTARGPNTEAFF
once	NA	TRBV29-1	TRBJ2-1	TGCAGCGTTGAAGGACAGGGAGGTTCCAATGAGCAGTTCTTC	CSVEGQGGSNEQFF
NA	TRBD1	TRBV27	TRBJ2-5	TGTGCCAGCAGTCCCCGGCCAGGACAGGGGCAAGAGACCCAGTACTTC	CASSPRPGQGQETQYF
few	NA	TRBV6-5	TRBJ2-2	TGTGCCACTCAAAGGGTTGGGGCCACCGGGGAGCTGTTTTTT	CATQRVGATGELFF
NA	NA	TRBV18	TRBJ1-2	TGTGCCAGCTCGGAACGGGGTGCGGGCTACACCTTC	CASSERGAGYTF
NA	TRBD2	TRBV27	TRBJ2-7	TGTGCCAGCAGTTTTTGGGGGGGGTCCTACGAGCAGTACTTC	CASSFWGGSYEQYF
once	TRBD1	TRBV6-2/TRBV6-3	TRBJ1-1	TGTGCCAGCAGTTCGGGACAGAAGTACACTGAAGCTTTCTTT	CASSSGQKYTEAFF
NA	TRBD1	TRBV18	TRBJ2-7	TGTGCCAGCTCATCCTCAACAGGGGACTACGAGCAGTACTTC	CASSSSTGDYEQYF
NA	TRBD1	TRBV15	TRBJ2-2	TGTGCCACCAGCAGACCGACCAGGGGGCCCGGGGACACCGGGGAGCTGTTTTTT	CATSRPTRGPGDTGELFF